What follows are 2 T cell receptor beta chains derived from one specimen sequenced in a study of blood T cell repertoires in COVID-19. Data came from immunoSEQ multiplex PCR; TCRdb stores just in-frame clones and leaves some out. In the table there are approximately 310,000 clones, around 85% of which are singletons. Sequencing was done on a sample of PBMCs or T cells enriched from blood (not recorded which). These receptors were obtained from a woman in her 30s who had been exposed to COVID-19.

This clone was counted between two and nine times. This sequence joins TRBV6-5 and TRBJ1-6, with 7 positions matching TRBD1. This CDR3 spans 14 amino acids. Germline lookup yields CDR1 MNHEY and CDR2 SVGAGI. The J segment lost 8 bases and the V segment lost 5 bases, leaving 6 bases of the junction unmatched. The CDR3 loop reads CASSKRDRYSPLHF. The CDR3 coding sequence is TGTGCCAGCAGTAAAAGGGACAGATATTCACCCCTCCACTTT.

The chain recombines TRBV7-2 with TRBJ2-3; TRBD2 matches at 8 bases. The trim removed 3 bases at V and 2 bases at J, leaving 4 bases unmatched. The germline V gene encodes CDR1 SGHTA and CDR2 FQGNSA. CDR3 length equals 15 residues. CDR3 coding DNA: TGTGCCAGCAGCTTTAGCGGGACATTCACAGATACGCAGTATTTT. Translated: CASSFSGTFTDTQYF.